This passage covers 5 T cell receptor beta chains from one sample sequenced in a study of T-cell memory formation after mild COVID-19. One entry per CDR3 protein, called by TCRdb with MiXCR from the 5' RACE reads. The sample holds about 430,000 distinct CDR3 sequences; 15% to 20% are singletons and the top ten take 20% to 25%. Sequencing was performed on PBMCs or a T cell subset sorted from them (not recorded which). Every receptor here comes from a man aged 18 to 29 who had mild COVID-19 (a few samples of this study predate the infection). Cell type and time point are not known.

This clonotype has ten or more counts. This CDR3 reads CASSQDSGNTIYF. CDR3 nucleotide sequence: TGTGCCAGCAGCCAAGACAGCGGAAACACCATATATTTT. The V and J genes are TRBV3-1 and TRBJ1-3; D is unresolved. The CDR3 sequence is 13 residues long. Germline V gene lookup returns CDR1 LGHDT and CDR2 YNNKEL (reference sequence). Trimming stripped 0 bases from V and 4 bases from J, with 4 bases between.

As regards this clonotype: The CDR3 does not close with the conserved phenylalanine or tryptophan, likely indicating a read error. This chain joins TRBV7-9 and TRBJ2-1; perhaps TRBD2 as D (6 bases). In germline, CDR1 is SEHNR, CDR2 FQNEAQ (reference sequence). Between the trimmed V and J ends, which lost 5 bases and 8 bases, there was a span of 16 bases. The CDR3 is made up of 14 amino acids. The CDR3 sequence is CASSDPGLHYEQFL. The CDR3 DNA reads TGTGCCAGCAGCGACCCGGGACTCCACTATGAGCAGTTCTTA.

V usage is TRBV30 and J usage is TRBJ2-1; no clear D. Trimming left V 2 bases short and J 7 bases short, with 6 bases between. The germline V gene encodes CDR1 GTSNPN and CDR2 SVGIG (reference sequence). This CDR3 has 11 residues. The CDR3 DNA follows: TGTGCCTGGAGTCAACAGAATGAGCAGTTCTTC. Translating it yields CAWSQQNEQFF.

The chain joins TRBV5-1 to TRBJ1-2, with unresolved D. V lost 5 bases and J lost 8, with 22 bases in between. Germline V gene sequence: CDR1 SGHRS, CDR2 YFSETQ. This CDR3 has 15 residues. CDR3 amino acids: CASRARVIGVGGYTF. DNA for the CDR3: TGCGCCAGCAGGGCCCGGGTGATAGGTGTTGGCGGCTACACCTTC.

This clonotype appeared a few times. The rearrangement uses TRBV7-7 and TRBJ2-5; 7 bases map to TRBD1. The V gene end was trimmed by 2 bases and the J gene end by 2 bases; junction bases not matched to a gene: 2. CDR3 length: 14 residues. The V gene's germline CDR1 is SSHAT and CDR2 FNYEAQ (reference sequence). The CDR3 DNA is TGTGCCAGCAGCTTATGGGGACAGCAAGAGACCCAGTACTTC. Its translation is CASSLWGQQETQYF.